A single TCR beta chain is shown here with its context. Per the original data handling: Counts of nucleated cells, estimated from reference gene primer amplification, were obtained. The assay was immunoSEQ multiplex PCR, and TCRdb's table has in-frame clones only and misses some. That table furnishes V, J and clone size, whereas the DNA furnished D and trimming. The repertoire holds about 150,000 clones, with roughly 85% as singletons. The data were taken from a study of blood T cell repertoires in COVID-19. Study-wide context: Samples representing acute and convalescent COVID-19 were sourced from the United States, Italy and Spain. PBMCs, B-cell-depleted T cells, or T cells provided the cDNA or gDNA that made up the material.

The sequence derives from a man in his 70s with acute or convalescent COVID-19. Sequencing was performed on peripheral blood.

CDR3 sequence (DNA): TGTGCCAGCAGTTACCCGGGGACTAGCGGTTACGAGCAGTACTTC. It is translated as CASSYPGTSGYEQYF. The chain carries TRBV6-6 and TRBJ2-7; TRBD2 matches 11 bases. This CDR3 has 15 residues. J gave up 4 bases and V 2 bases, and 4 bases lay outside the gene matches. Germline values: CDR1 MNHNY, CDR2 SVGAGI (reference sequence).